This T cell receptor beta chain stems from a study of T-cell reconstitution after alpha-beta-depleted transplantation in children. This clonotype was seen at least ten times. This CDR3 contains 14 residues. V was shortened by 5 bases and J by 4 bases, with 16 bases between the two germline ends. Germline V gene data show CDR1 as SGHRS and CDR2 as YFSETQ. Using unique molecular identifiers, the investigators prepared the TCRbeta library. TCRdb reanalysed the PCR reads using MiXCR and keeps one entry per CDR3 protein. The sample contains 600,000 to 700,000 distinct CDR3 sequences, about 15% of which appear only once.

The rearrangement joins TRBV5-1 to TRBJ2-7, with D unclear. This specimen consisted of PBMCs from the stem cell graft donor, obtained from the stem cell graft. The clonotype originates from a human donor who donated a stem cell graft to a child with acute myeloid leukemia. The CDR3 sequence is CASRTTGSEYEQYF. As DNA, the CDR3 is TGCGCCAGCAGGACGACGGGCAGCGAGTACGAGCAGTACTTC.